The 13 T cell receptor beta chains below all came from one sample that was sequenced in a study of T-cell reconstitution after alpha-beta-depleted transplantation in children. Using unique molecular identifiers, the investigators prepared the TCRbeta library. TCRdb reanalysed the PCR reads using MiXCR and keeps one entry per CDR3 protein. The table has approximately 130,000 distinct CDR3 sequences, 9.5% to 10% seen once. Specimen: PBMCs, mostly from graft donor cells, collected 180 days after TCRalphabeta/CD19-depleted stem cell transplant. The receptors were sampled from a girl under two years old who had a stem cell transplant for combined immunodeficiency, so the T cells may come from the graft donor.

Many counts were recorded for this clonotype. This chain joins TRBV6-1 and TRBJ1-4; 7 bases are shared with TRBD1. Germline-derived CDR1 and CDR2 are MNHNS and SASEGT. There are 16 residues in the CDR3. V dropped 5 bases and J dropped 3; count of bases not matched to a gene: 9. The CDR3 loop reads CASSTTWDRANEKLFF. CDR3 sequence (DNA): TGTGCCAGCAGTACAACCTGGGACAGAGCTAATGAAAAACTGTTTTTT.

The table lists this clonotype with a few counts. V is TRBV6-5 and J is TRBJ2-1; 7 bases map to TRBD2. CDR1 is MNHEY and CDR2 is SVGAGI in the germline V gene. Losses at the gene ends were 0 bases for V and 3 bases for J; bases not matched to a gene: 2. The CDR3 contains 15 residues. CDR3 protein: CASSYSSGGYNEQFF. CDR3 coding DNA: TGTGCCAGCAGTTACTCCTCGGGGGGCTACAATGAGCAGTTCTTC.

This clonotype has a single count. The junction and the germline gene differ at one end; a read error may be behind it. The rearrangement joins TRBV10-3 to TRBJ2-5; the match to TRBD1 covers 10 bases. The V gene's germline CDR1 is ENHRY and CDR2 SYGVKD. The CDR3 loop spans 13 amino acids. CDR3 residues: CATGTGAQETQHF. As DNA, the CDR3 is TGTGCCACCGGGACAGGGGCTCAAGAGACCCAGCACTTC.

The chain links TRBV20-1 to TRBJ2-7; 7 bases agree with TRBD2. The V segment lost 0 bases and the J segment 1 base; nucleotides outside the gene matches: 12. This CDR3 region has 17 residues. Germline CDR1 and CDR2: DFQATT and SNEGSKA (reference sequence). CDR3 sequence reads: CSARDTASGRGSYEQYF. CDR3 sequence (DNA): TGCAGTGCTAGAGATACGGCTAGCGGAAGGGGTTCCTACGAGCAGTACTTC.

This clonotype showed up many times. The rearrangement links TRBV27 to TRBJ1-1; 7 nucleotides line up with TRBD1. The germline CDR1 and CDR2 sequences are MNHEY and SMNVEV (reference sequence). This CDR3 has 12 amino acids. Trimming cost V 5 bases and J 7 bases; bases outside gene matches: 4. The CDR3 is CASSPTGFEAFF. In DNA form, the CDR3 reads TGTGCCAGCAGTCCGACAGGGTTTGAAGCTTTCTTT.

The V gene is TRBV7-3, the J gene TRBJ1-6; D call uncertain. This CDR3 has 14 residues. Per germline, CDR1 SGHTA and CDR2 FQGTGA. V was pared by 1 base and J by 9 bases, with 10 bases between. The CDR3, as DNA: TGTGCCAGCAGCTTAAGGAGATGGGGTTCACCCCTCCACTTT. Its protein is CASSLRRWGSPLHF.

This clonotype was counted ten times or more. This chain joins TRBV7-2 and TRBJ1-1; no clear D. V was shortened by 1 base and J by 1 base, with 7 bases between the two germline ends. This CDR3 has 14 residues. CDR1 and CDR2 (germline): SGHTA, FQGNSA. In DNA form, the CDR3 reads TGTGCCAGCAGCTTAGGACCGCAGAACACTGAAGCTTTCTTT. Translation gives CASSLGPQNTEAFF.

The CDR3 DNA follows: TGTGCCTGGAGTTTAGGGCGTAACTATGGCTACACCTTC. Protein sequence: CAWSLGRNYGYTF. The genes are TRBV30 and TRBJ1-2; D is uncertain. Germline values: CDR1 GTSNPN, CDR2 SVGIG (reference sequence). The CDR3 sequence is 13 residues long. V shed 2 bases and J shed 1 base, with 8 bases lying between them.

This clonotype was found many times. The chain is built from TRBV20-1 and TRBJ2-2; possible D gene TRBD1, 6 bases. Germline assignment: CDR1 DFQATT and CDR2 SNEGSKA (reference sequence). Trimming took off 5 bases at V and 2 bases at J, with 9 bases between the two ends. This CDR3 spans 13 amino acids. The CDR3 DNA reads TGCAGTGCTTCTGGGGGCAACACCGGGGAGCTGTTTTTT. Translating gives CSASGGNTGELFF.

This clonotype showed up just a few times. The V and J genes are TRBV12-3 or TRBV12-4 and TRBJ2-3, with TRBD1 as a possible D gene (6 bases). V was shortened by 6 bases and J by 3 bases, with 16 bases between the two germline ends. CDR3 size: 15 residues. CDR3 sequence (DNA): TGTGCCAGCAGCCAAAACACAGGGATTACAGATACGCAGTATTTT. Its protein product is CASSQNTGITDTQYF.

Comment on this clonotype: Mismatch with germline at one junction end may stem from a read error. V and J are TRBV3-1 and TRBJ2-7; 8 nucleotides align to TRBD1. The length of the CDR3 is 15 residues. CDR1 is LGHDT and CDR2 is YNNKEL in the germline V gene (reference sequence). DNA for the CDR3: TGTGCCACCAGCCAATTCCAGGGGGCCCCCTACGAGCAGTACTTC. Translated, it gives CATSQFQGAPYEQYF.

This clonotype has more than one count but fewer than ten. CDR3 protein: CASSAYRGLYGYTF. The CDR3 region has the DNA TGTGCCAGCAGCGCATACAGGGGCCTATATGGCTACACCTTC. V gene TRBV7-8 combines with J gene TRBJ1-2; 7 positions agree with TRBD1. V was clipped by 5 bases and J by 5 bases; unmatched bases: 8. CDR1 is SGHVS and CDR2 is FQNEAQ in the germline V gene. The CDR3 totals 14 residues. Combining the CDR3 with reference TRBV7-8 and TRBJ1-2 gives the whole variable domain GAGVSQSPRYKVAKRGQDVALRCDPISGHVSLFWYQQALGQGPEFLTYFQNEAQLDKSGLPSDRFFAERPEGSVSTLKIQRTQQEDSAVYLCASSAYRGLYGYTFGSGTRLTVV.

This clonotype came up once. The rearrangement uses TRBV30 and TRBJ1-5; D is unclear. V was trimmed by 0 bases and J by 3 bases, leaving 9 bases between them. Germline CDR1 and CDR2: GTSNPN and SVGIG (reference sequence). This CDR3 spans 14 amino acids. The CDR3 DNA reads as TGTGCCTGGAGTGTACCTGGGGTCAATCAGCCCCAGCATTTT. This sequence encodes CAWSVPGVNQPQHF.